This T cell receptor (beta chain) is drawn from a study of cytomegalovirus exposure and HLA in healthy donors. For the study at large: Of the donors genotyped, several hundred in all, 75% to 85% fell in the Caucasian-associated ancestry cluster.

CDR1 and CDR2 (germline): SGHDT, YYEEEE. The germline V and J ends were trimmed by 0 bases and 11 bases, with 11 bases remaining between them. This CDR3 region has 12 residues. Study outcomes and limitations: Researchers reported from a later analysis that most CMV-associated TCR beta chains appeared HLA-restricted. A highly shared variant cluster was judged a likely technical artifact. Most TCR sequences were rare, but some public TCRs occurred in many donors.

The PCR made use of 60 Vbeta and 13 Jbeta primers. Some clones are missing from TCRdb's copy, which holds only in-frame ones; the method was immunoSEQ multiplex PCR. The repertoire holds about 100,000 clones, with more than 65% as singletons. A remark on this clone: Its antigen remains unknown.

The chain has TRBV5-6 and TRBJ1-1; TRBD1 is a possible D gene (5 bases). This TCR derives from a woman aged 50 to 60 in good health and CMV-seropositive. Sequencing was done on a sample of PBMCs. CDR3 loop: CASSLEAGPAFF. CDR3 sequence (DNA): TGTGCCAGCAGCTTGGAGGCAGGGCCGGCTTTCTTT.